These T cell receptor beta chains were read from a single sample in a study of cytomegalovirus exposure and HLA in healthy donors. Assay used: immunoSEQ multiplex PCR; TCRdb lists only in-frame clones, some missing. The table lists about 120,000 clones, 70% to 80% of them singletons. The sequencing input was PBMCs. The origin of the receptors is a woman aged 40-49 years in good health and CMV-seropositive. Both conserved end residues are part of each CDR3. The order of the fields is D gene, clone size, J gene, V gene, CDR3 DNA, CDR3 protein. D genes are given only for firm matches. Size tells how often a clone was seen (once, few, many) or the class of an expanded clone, and some rows leave it out.

TRBD1,.,TRBJ1-1,TRBV19,TGTGCCAGTAGCGCCGGGACAGGGTTCATGAACACTGAAGCTTTCTTT,CASSAGTGFMNTEAFF
.,.,TRBJ2-3,TRBV14,TGTGCCAGCAGCCAAATCTCCACAGATACGCAGTATTTT,CASSQISTDTQYF
TRBD2,.,TRBJ2-1,TRBV5-1,TGCGCCAGCAGCCTTCCGACTAGCGGGGCGACTTACAATGAGCAGTTCTTC,CASSLPTSGATYNEQFF
TRBD1,few,TRBJ1-1,TRBV10-2,TGCGCCAGCAGGTTACAGGGGTTGAACACTGAAGCTTTCTTT,CASRLQGLNTEAFF
.,.,TRBJ1-2,TRBV5-1,TGCGCCAGCAGCTTGAACAGGAATGGCTACACCTTC,CASSLNRNGYTF
.,.,TRBJ1-1,TRBV5-1,TGCGCCAGCAGCTCGACCGGGACATTCGAACAAGAAGCTTTCTTT,CASSSTGTFEQEAFF
TRBD2,.,TRBJ2-7,TRBV6-1,TGTGCCAGCAGTGAAGGTGGGGGGGTCTCCTACGAGCAGTACTTC,CASSEGGGVSYEQYF
.,few,TRBJ1-5,TRBV10-3,TGTGCCATCAGTGAGGCAGGGGACAATCAGCCCCAGCATTTT,CAISEAGDNQPQHF
.,.,TRBJ2-7,TRBV7-8,TGTGCCAGCAGCTTAACCGCGGGGTACAGTTCCTACGAGCAGTACTTC,CASSLTAGYSSYEQYF
TRBD1,.,TRBJ1-1,TRBV5-1,TGCGCCAGCAGCTGGACAGGCGATATGAACACTGAAGCTTTCTTT,CASSWTGDMNTEAFF
TRBD2,.,TRBJ2-3,TRBV2,TGTGCCAACTCGGGACTAATAAGCACAGATACGCAGTATTTT,CANSGLISTDTQYF
.,.,TRBJ1-5,TRBV30,TGTGCCTGGGACGGAGGCTTCAATCAGCCCCAGCATTTT,CAWDGGFNQPQHF
.,.,TRBJ1-5,TRBV6-4,TGTGCCAGCATCCAGGGGTTGGCGCGCAATCAGCCCCAGCATTTT,CASIQGLARNQPQHF
.,.,TRBJ1-5,TRBV27,TGTGCCAGCAGTTTGAAAGTCGGTCAGCCCCAGCATTTT,CASSLKVGQPQHF
TRBD1,.,TRBJ1-1,TRBV6-1,TGTGCCAGTTCCGCCGGGACAGCAGCGAACACTGAAGCTTTCTTT,CASSAGTAANTEAFF
.,.,TRBJ1-6,TRBV6-1,TGTGCCAGCAGTGTCGGCTGGAGCTCCTATAATTCACCCCTCCACTTT,CASSVGWSSYNSPLHF
TRBD1,.,TRBJ1-4,TRBV19,TGTGCCAGTAGTGTCCTCCGGGACAGGGGAGCAACTAATGAAAAACTGTTTTTT,CASSVLRDRGATNEKLFF
.,.,TRBJ1-2,TRBV28,TGTGCCAGCAGGCAAACAGGGTTGGATGGCTACACCTTC,CASRQTGLDGYTF
.,.,TRBJ2-2,TRBV5-4,TGTGCCAGCAGCGGCCGGGGCACCGGGGAGCTGTTTTTT,CASSGRGTGELFF
.,.,TRBJ1-1,TRBV12-1,TGTGCCAGCAGCACCCCCACAGACCTGAACACTGAAGCTTTCTTT,CASSTPTDLNTEAFF
TRBD1,.,TRBJ2-5,TRBV30,TGTGCCTGGGGGGGACAGGTGAGGGAGACCCAGTACTTC,CAWGGQVRETQYF
TRBD1,.,TRBJ1-5,TRBV2,TGTGCCAGCAGTGAAGGGAGACAGGGGAATCAGCCCCAGCATTTT,CASSEGRQGNQPQHF
.,.,TRBJ2-7,TRBV5-6,TGTGCCAGCAGCTTGGAATCGAACTACCCCGGCCAGCAGTACTTC,CASSLESNYPGQQYF
.,.,TRBJ1-6,TRBV13,TGTGCCAGCAGCTTTCAGGGAAGAGGTAATTCACCCCTCCACTTT,CASSFQGRGNSPLHF
TRBD1,.,TRBJ1-4,TRBV30,TGTGCCTGGGGAACCGGGACAGGGTCGGGGGAAAAACTGTTTTTT,CAWGTGTGSGEKLFF
.,.,TRBJ1-3,TRBV9,TGTGCCAGCAGCGTGGGACTGGGAAACACCATATATTTT,CASSVGLGNTIYF
.,.,TRBJ1-2,TRBV30,TGTGCCTGGAGTCCCGACAGGATCTATGGCTACACCTTC,CAWSPDRIYGYTF
TRBD2,.,TRBJ2-2,TRBV11-3,TGTGCCAGCAGCTCACAGGAAGCGGGGGATCTTGAGGAGCTGTTTTTT,CASSSQEAGDLEELFF
TRBD2,.,TRBJ2-3,TRBV5-1,TGCGCCAGCAGCTTCAAGGGACTAGCGGGGGGGCTGGGTGGGACAGATACGCAGTATTTT,CASSFKGLAGGLGGTDTQYF
TRBD1,.,TRBJ2-1,TRBV7-8,TGTGCCAGCAGCCCGCCGCCAGGGGGCTACAATGAGCAGTTCTTC,CASSPPPGGYNEQFF
TRBD2,.,TRBJ2-1,TRBV2,TGTGCCAGCAGTGATGATAGCGGGGGGGCCAGTGAGCAGTTCTTC,CASSDDSGGASEQFF
.,.,TRBJ2-2,TRBV19,TGTGCCAGTAGTAATGACACCATCACCGGGGAGCTGTTTTTT,CASSNDTITGELFF
TRBD1,.,TRBJ1-4,TRBV5-1,TGCGCCAGCAACACAGGGGGGAGATATGAAAAACTGTTTTTT,CASNTGGRYEKLFF
.,few,TRBJ1-1,TRBV5-1,TGCGCCAGCAGCTGGCAGGGATTGAACACTGAAGCTTTCTTT,CASSWQGLNTEAFF
.,.,TRBJ1-4,TRBV11-2,TGTGCCAGCAGCTCCTCAGGGTCTTGGAAACTGTTTTTT,CASSSSGSWKLFF
.,.,TRBJ2-2,TRBV30,TGTGCCTGGAGTCCCGGGACACAAGACACCGGGGAGCTGTTTTTT,CAWSPGTQDTGELFF
TRBD1,.,TRBJ2-3,TRBV6-5,TGTGCCAGCAGTACACGACAGGGGGTCACAGATACGCAGTATTTT,CASSTRQGVTDTQYF
.,.,TRBJ2-1,TRBV20-1,TGCAGTGCTCCCGAGTGGAATGAGCAGTTCTTC,CSAPEWNEQFF
.,.,TRBJ1-2,TRBV19,TGTGCCAGTAGTATACAGGGGAACGGCTACACCTTC,CASSIQGNGYTF
TRBD2,.,TRBJ2-5,TRBV4-1,TGCGCCAGCAGCCAAGAAGCGGGGGTAGGGGAGACCCAGTACTTC,CASSQEAGVGETQYF